This T cell receptor beta chain stems from a study of spatial heterogeneity in lung cancer. About the research overall: Alpha-chain sequences were detected in numbers that were consistently lower than beta-chain sequences.

Looked up from germline, CDR1 is SNHLY and CDR2 is FYNNEI. The CDR3 is 14 residues long. The V gene lost 1 base and the J gene lost 5 bases, with 6 bases spanning the gap. By frequency in the sample, this clonotype is medium-sized. Its antigen is not known. The time point: sample taken at primary tumor resection. No cells were sorted before sequencing. The whole RNA sequenced was extracted from tumor, nontumor lung or frozen PBMC. Overall study findings and caveats: Whereas they appeared in blood less at follow-up, ubiquitous expanded tumor TCRs appeared there more at resection.

From the 5' RACE reads, TCRdb called clonotypes with MiXCR, one entry per CDR3 protein. The sample lists roughly 3,900 distinct CDR3 sequences; roughly 8% were seen once. The receptor's source is a female donor with early-stage non-small cell lung cancer. Sequenced here: PBMCs, sampled at surgery. V is TRBV2 and J is TRBJ1-6; D is uncertain. CDR3 bases: TGTGCCAGCAGTGAAGACGGAGATAATTCACCCCTCCACTTT. Protein sequence: CASSEDGDNSPLHF.